Listed here is a single TCR beta chain. Its antigen is not known. CDR1 and CDR2 (germline): SEHNR, FQNEAQ (reference sequence). The CDR3 is 15 residues long. TRB amplification used 250 ng of peripheral blood genomic DNA. The sample belongs to a study of T cell clusters in autoimmune cytopenias. Multiplex touch-down PCR amplified TRB using TRB-A and TRB-B pools in one tube. Each CDR3 protein gets one entry in TCRdb, which reprocessed the multiplex PCR reads and gives no DNA. Its table records about 5,000 distinct CDR3 sequences. General study points: Functional roles of the in silico T cell clusters still await experimental validation. TRB repertoire shifts in secondary cytopenia and chronic lymphocytic leukemia mostly reflected lymphoma, not autoimmunity. No cluster-lack signature appeared between secondary cytopenia and chronic lymphocytic leukemia patients, apparently due to lymphoma masking. Active autoimmune hepatitis patients had approximately 3-fold fewer exclusive TRB clusters than healthy donors.

The chain is built from TRBV7-9 and TRBJ1-1. The clonotype comes from a human donor with an autoimmune cytopenia or autoimmune hepatitis (not recorded which). What was sequenced was peripheral blood. CDR3 protein: CASTTAAHWSTEAFF.